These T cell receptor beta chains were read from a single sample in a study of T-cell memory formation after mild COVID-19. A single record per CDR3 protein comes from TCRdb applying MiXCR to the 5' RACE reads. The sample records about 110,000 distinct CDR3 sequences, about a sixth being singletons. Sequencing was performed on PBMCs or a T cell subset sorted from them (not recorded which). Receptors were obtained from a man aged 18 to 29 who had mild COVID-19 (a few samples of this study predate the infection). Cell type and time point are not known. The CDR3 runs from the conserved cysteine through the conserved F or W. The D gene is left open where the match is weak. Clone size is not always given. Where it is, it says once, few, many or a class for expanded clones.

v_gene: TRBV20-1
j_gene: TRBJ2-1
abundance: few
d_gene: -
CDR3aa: CSLGTAGLNEQFF
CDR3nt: TGCAGTCTAGGTACGGCAGGCCTCAATGAGCAGTTCTTC

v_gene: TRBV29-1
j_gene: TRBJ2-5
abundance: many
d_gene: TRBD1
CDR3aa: CSGGLQGDETQYF
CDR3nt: TGCAGCGGCGGGTTACAGGGGGACGAGACCCAGTACTTC

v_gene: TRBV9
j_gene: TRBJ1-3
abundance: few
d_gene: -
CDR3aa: CASSARLEGWENTIYF
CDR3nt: TGTGCCAGCAGCGCCCGCCTAGAGGGGTGGGAAAACACCATATATTTT

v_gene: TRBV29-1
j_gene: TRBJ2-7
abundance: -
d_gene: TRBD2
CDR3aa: CSVRLAGAAYEQYF
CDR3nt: TGCAGCGTCCGACTAGCGGGGGCCGCCTACGAGCAGTACTTC

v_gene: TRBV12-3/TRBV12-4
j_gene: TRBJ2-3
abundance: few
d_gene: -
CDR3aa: CASSLVERPGDTQYF
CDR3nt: TGTGCCAGCAGTTTAGTAGAGAGGCCGGGTGATACGCAGTATTTT

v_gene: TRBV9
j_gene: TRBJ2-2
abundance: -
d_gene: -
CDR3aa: CASSLSGSYTGELFF
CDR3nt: TGTGCCAGCAGCCTATCGGGCAGTTACACCGGGGAGCTGTTTTTT

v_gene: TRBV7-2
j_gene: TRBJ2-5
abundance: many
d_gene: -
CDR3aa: CASSLGSGSGETQYF
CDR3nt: TGTGCCAGCAGCTTAGGTTCGGGTTCCGGAGAGACCCAGTACTTC

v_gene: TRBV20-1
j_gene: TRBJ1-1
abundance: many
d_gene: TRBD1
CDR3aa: CSVRDRVTEAFF
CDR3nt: TGCAGTGTACGGGACAGGGTCACTGAAGCTTTCTTT

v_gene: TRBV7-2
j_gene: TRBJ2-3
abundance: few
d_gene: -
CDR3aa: CASSLALPDTQYF
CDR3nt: TGTGCCAGCAGCTTAGCGTTACCAGATACGCAGTATTTT

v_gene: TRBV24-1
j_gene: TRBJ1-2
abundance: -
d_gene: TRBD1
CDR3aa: CATSDTSGDRDGYTF
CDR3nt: TGTGCCACCAGTGATACTTCCGGGGACAGGGATGGCTACACCTTC

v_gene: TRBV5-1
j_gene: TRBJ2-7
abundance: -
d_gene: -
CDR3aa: CASSFDSLSTYEQYF
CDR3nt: TGCGCCAGCAGCTTCGACAGCTTATCTACCTACGAGCAGTACTTC

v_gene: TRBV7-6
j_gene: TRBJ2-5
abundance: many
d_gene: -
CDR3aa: CASSLVGRETQYF
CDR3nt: TGTGCCAGCAGCTTAGTTGGGAGAGAGACCCAGTACTTC

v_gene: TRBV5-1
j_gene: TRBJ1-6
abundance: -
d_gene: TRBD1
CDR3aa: CASSSDTGVPLHF
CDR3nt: TGCGCCAGCAGCTCCGACACAGGGGTACCCCTCCACTTT

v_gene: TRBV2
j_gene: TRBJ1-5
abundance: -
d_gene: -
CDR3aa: CASTPRAGQPQHF
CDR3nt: TGTGCCAGCACTCCCAGGGCAGGTCAGCCCCAGCATTTT

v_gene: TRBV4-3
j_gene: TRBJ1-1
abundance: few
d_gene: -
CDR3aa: CASSQEMNTEAFF
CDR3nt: TGCGCCAGCAGCCAAGAAATGAACACTGAAGCTTTCTTT

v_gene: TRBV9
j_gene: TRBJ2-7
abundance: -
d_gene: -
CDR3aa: CASSVALDRSYEQYF
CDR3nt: TGTGCCAGCAGCGTAGCTCTTGACAGGTCCTACGAGCAGTACTTC

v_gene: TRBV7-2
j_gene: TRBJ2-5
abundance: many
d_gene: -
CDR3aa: CASSFSPGGETQYF
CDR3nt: TGTGCCAGCAGCTTTAGCCCAGGGGGGGAGACCCAGTACTTC

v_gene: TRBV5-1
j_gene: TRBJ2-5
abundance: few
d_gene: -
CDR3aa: CASSLEAKTQYF
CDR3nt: TGCGCCAGCAGCTTGGAAGCGAAGACCCAGTACTTC

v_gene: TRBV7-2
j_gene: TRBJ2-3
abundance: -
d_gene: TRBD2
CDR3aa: CASSRGGASTDTQYF
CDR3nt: TGTGCCAGCAGCCGCGGGGGGGCCAGCACAGATACGCAGTATTTT

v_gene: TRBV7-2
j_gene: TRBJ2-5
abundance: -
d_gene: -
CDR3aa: CASTGVGAQYF
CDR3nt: TGTGCCAGCACCGGGGTTGGGGCCCAGTACTTC

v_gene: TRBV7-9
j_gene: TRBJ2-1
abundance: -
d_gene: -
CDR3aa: CASSFIAGSYNEQFF
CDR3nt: TGTGCCAGCAGCTTTATTGCGGGGTCCTACAATGAGCAGTTCTTC